The rows below give T cell receptor beta chains drawn from one sample of a study of T cell responses to AZD1222 COVID-19 vaccine. Produced via immunoSEQ multiplex PCR; TCRdb's table is partial and in-frame only. The sample contains under 200,000 clones, 75% to 95% of which appear only once. Specimen: peripheral blood, collected on day 0 of AZD1222 vaccination. These receptors were collected from an adult in good health. The CDR3 runs from the conserved cysteine through the conserved F or W. Fields, in order: J gene, CDR3 length, V gene, D gene, clone size, CDR3 DNA, CDR3 protein. D genes are given only for firm matches. Rows may omit the clone size; those that give it use once, few, many or a size class.

J gene: TRBJ2-1; CDR3 length: 17; V gene: TRBV18; D gene: .; clone size: once; CDR3 DNA: TGTGCCAGCTCACCGGTGATGGAGCTCAGGTCCTACAATGAGCAGTTCTTC; CDR3 protein: CASSPVMELRSYNEQFF
J gene: TRBJ2-1; CDR3 length: 15; V gene: TRBV30; D gene: .; clone size: .; CDR3 DNA: TGTGCCTGGAGTGTTGGAGGCCGTTTATTGAATGAGCAGTTCTTC; CDR3 protein: CAWSVGGRLLNEQFF
J gene: TRBJ1-1; CDR3 length: 14; V gene: TRBV11-2; D gene: .; clone size: .; CDR3 DNA: TGTGCCAGCAGCTTAGCTTCGATGAACACTGAAGCTTTCTTT; CDR3 protein: CASSLASMNTEAFF
J gene: TRBJ1-5; CDR3 length: 16; V gene: TRBV4-1; D gene: TRBD1; clone size: .; CDR3 DNA: TGCGCCAGCAGCCAATGGGGGACAGGGACTAATCAGCCCCAGCATTTT; CDR3 protein: CASSQWGTGTNQPQHF
J gene: TRBJ1-6; CDR3 length: 14; V gene: TRBV6-2/TRBV6-3; D gene: TRBD1; clone size: .; CDR3 DNA: TGTGCCAGCAGTCCGGGACAGGGGAGTTCACCCCTCCACTTT; CDR3 protein: CASSPGQGSSPLHF
J gene: TRBJ2-2; CDR3 length: 13; V gene: TRBV2; D gene: .; clone size: once; CDR3 DNA: TGTGCCAGCAGTGCTGGTTACACCGGGGAGCTGTTTTTT; CDR3 protein: CASSAGYTGELFF
J gene: TRBJ2-3; CDR3 length: 15; V gene: TRBV5-4; D gene: TRBD2; clone size: once; CDR3 DNA: TGTGCCAGCAGCTTAGGACTAGCGGGGGATTCGAAGCAGTATTTT; CDR3 protein: CASSLGLAGDSKQYF
J gene: TRBJ1-2; CDR3 length: 14; V gene: TRBV6-6; D gene: TRBD1; clone size: once; CDR3 DNA: TGTGCCAGCAGATTGGGACAGAATCTCTATGGCTACACCTTC; CDR3 protein: CASRLGQNLYGYTF
J gene: TRBJ2-6; CDR3 length: 16; V gene: TRBV24-1; D gene: .; clone size: .; CDR3 DNA: TGTGCCACCAGTGATTCGAGGGTAGCTGGGGCCAACGTCCTGACTTTC; CDR3 protein: CATSDSRVAGANVLTF
J gene: TRBJ1-5; CDR3 length: 14; V gene: TRBV6-2/TRBV6-3; D gene: .; clone size: once; CDR3 DNA: TGTGCCAGCAGTTACGAAGGCATAGAGCAGCCCCAGCATTTT; CDR3 protein: CASSYEGIEQPQHF
J gene: TRBJ2-7; CDR3 length: 14; V gene: TRBV5-1; D gene: TRBD1; clone size: .; CDR3 DNA: TGCGCCAGCAGCCCTGGACAGGAAGCCTACGAGCAGTACTTC; CDR3 protein: CASSPGQEAYEQYF
J gene: TRBJ1-1; CDR3 length: 13; V gene: TRBV7-3; D gene: .; clone size: .; CDR3 DNA: TGTGCCAGCAGCCAACAGGAGAACACTGAAGCTTTCTTT; CDR3 protein: CASSQQENTEAFF
J gene: TRBJ2-7; CDR3 length: 13; V gene: TRBV6-5; D gene: .; clone size: .; CDR3 DNA: TGTGCCACCTCGACAGGATTCTCCTACGAGCAGTACTTC; CDR3 protein: CATSTGFSYEQYF
J gene: TRBJ1-2; CDR3 length: 13; V gene: TRBV6-6; D gene: .; clone size: .; CDR3 DNA: TGTGCCAGCAGTTCGTCAATCTCCTCTGGCTACACCTTC; CDR3 protein: CASSSSISSGYTF
J gene: TRBJ1-2; CDR3 length: 13; V gene: TRBV2; D gene: .; clone size: once; CDR3 DNA: TGTGCCAGCAGTTTTATTTTGGACTATGGCTACACCTTC; CDR3 protein: CASSFILDYGYTF
J gene: TRBJ2-1; CDR3 length: 15; V gene: TRBV24-1; D gene: .; clone size: .; CDR3 DNA: TGTGCCACCAGTGATTTTCGGTCAAACTACAATGAGCAGTTCTTC; CDR3 protein: CATSDFRSNYNEQFF
J gene: TRBJ2-5; CDR3 length: 15; V gene: TRBV14; D gene: .; clone size: .; CDR3 DNA: TGTGCCAGCAGCCAAGTGCTGGCCGTAATGGAGACCCAGTACTTC; CDR3 protein: CASSQVLAVMETQYF
J gene: TRBJ2-7; CDR3 length: 15; V gene: TRBV30; D gene: TRBD2; clone size: .; CDR3 DNA: TGTGCCTGGAGCGTAGGAATAGCGGGGGTCTACGAGCAGTACTTC; CDR3 protein: CAWSVGIAGVYEQYF
J gene: TRBJ1-5; CDR3 length: 13; V gene: TRBV28; D gene: .; clone size: .; CDR3 DNA: TGTGCCAGCAGTTTTCCCCCCAACCAGCCCCAGCATTTT; CDR3 protein: CASSFPPNQPQHF
J gene: TRBJ2-7; CDR3 length: 14; V gene: TRBV29-1; D gene: .; clone size: .; CDR3 DNA: TGCAGCGTTCGAACTCCCACTAGCTCCTACGAGCAGTACTTC; CDR3 protein: CSVRTPTSSYEQYF
J gene: TRBJ2-5; CDR3 length: 11; V gene: TRBV12-3/TRBV12-4; D gene: .; clone size: .; CDR3 DNA: TGTGCCAGCAGACAAAAAGAGACCCAGTACTTC; CDR3 protein: CASRQKETQYF
J gene: TRBJ1-6; CDR3 length: 19; V gene: TRBV28; D gene: .; clone size: .; CDR3 DNA: TGTGCCAGCAGGCCCGAAAGGATTTTGGTGAGCTCCTATAATTCACCCCTCCACTTT; CDR3 protein: CASRPERILVSSYNSPLHF
J gene: TRBJ2-4; CDR3 length: 14; V gene: TRBV2; D gene: .; clone size: .; CDR3 DNA: TGTGCCAGCAGTAGCAACCCGGCGGCCAAGTGGGAGTACTTC; CDR3 protein: CASSSNPAAKWEYF
J gene: TRBJ2-5; CDR3 length: 16; V gene: TRBV5-4; D gene: .; clone size: .; CDR3 DNA: TGTGCCAGCAGCCATGGGGAGGGGGCGCGCGGGGAGACCCAGTACTTC; CDR3 protein: CASSHGEGARGETQYF
J gene: TRBJ2-3; CDR3 length: 17; V gene: TRBV18; D gene: TRBD1; clone size: once; CDR3 DNA: TGTGCCAGCTCACGATACGGGACAGGGGGAAGAGGGGATACGCAGTATTTT; CDR3 protein: CASSRYGTGGRGDTQYF
J gene: TRBJ1-2; CDR3 length: 14; V gene: TRBV27; D gene: TRBD1; clone size: .; CDR3 DNA: TGTGCCAGCAGTCCTCACCGGGACAGGGATGGCTACACCTTC; CDR3 protein: CASSPHRDRDGYTF
J gene: TRBJ1-1; CDR3 length: 15; V gene: TRBV4-2; D gene: .; clone size: .; CDR3 DNA: TGTGCCAGCAGCCATATACAGGGCCCGAACACTGAAGCTTTCTTT; CDR3 protein: CASSHIQGPNTEAFF
J gene: TRBJ1-2; CDR3 length: 13; V gene: TRBV12-5; D gene: .; clone size: .; CDR3 DNA: TGTGCTAGTGGACCCGGGGGCTACAATGGCTACACCTTC; CDR3 protein: CASGPGGYNGYTF
J gene: TRBJ2-1; CDR3 length: 15; V gene: TRBV19; D gene: .; clone size: .; CDR3 DNA: TGTGCCAGTAGATGGCAGGGATCAACCTACAATGAGCAGTTCTTC; CDR3 protein: CASRWQGSTYNEQFF
J gene: TRBJ1-2; CDR3 length: 15; V gene: TRBV28; D gene: TRBD1; clone size: .; CDR3 DNA: TGTGCCAGCAGCCCGAGGGGACAGGGGTCGGGAGGCTACACCTTC; CDR3 protein: CASSPRGQGSGGYTF
J gene: TRBJ1-2; CDR3 length: 18; V gene: TRBV7-2; D gene: TRBD1; clone size: few; CDR3 DNA: TGTGCCAGCAGCTTCCAAAGGGGGGACAGGGGGCCCTTCTATGGCTACACCTTC; CDR3 protein: CASSFQRGDRGPFYGYTF
J gene: TRBJ2-1; CDR3 length: 12; V gene: TRBV9; D gene: .; clone size: .; CDR3 DNA: TGTGCCAGCAGCGCCGGGGTCAATGAGCAGTTCTTC; CDR3 protein: CASSAGVNEQFF
J gene: TRBJ2-2; CDR3 length: 15; V gene: TRBV10-1; D gene: TRBD2; clone size: .; CDR3 DNA: TGCGCCAGCAGGCTAGCGGGGGGCCCACCCGGGGAGCTGTTTTTT; CDR3 protein: CASRLAGGPPGELFF
J gene: TRBJ1-1; CDR3 length: 14; V gene: TRBV18; D gene: .; clone size: .; CDR3 DNA: TGTGCCAGCTCACCTAGGACAGTAGAAGCTGAAGCTTTCTTT; CDR3 protein: CASSPRTVEAEAFF
J gene: TRBJ1-6; CDR3 length: 16; V gene: TRBV6-5; D gene: .; clone size: .; CDR3 DNA: TGTGCCAGCAGTTACTCGAACTTCCGCTATAATTCACCCCTCCACTTT; CDR3 protein: CASSYSNFRYNSPLHF
J gene: TRBJ1-1; CDR3 length: 13; V gene: TRBV10-3; D gene: .; clone size: .; CDR3 DNA: TGTGCCTCCTCGACAGAAGTGAACACTGAAGCTTTCTTT; CDR3 protein: CASSTEVNTEAFF
J gene: TRBJ1-4; CDR3 length: 14; V gene: TRBV4-1; D gene: TRBD1; clone size: .; CDR3 DNA: TGCGCCAGCAGCCAAAGGGACAGGGCTGAAAAACTGTTTTTT; CDR3 protein: CASSQRDRAEKLFF
J gene: TRBJ1-1; CDR3 length: 13; V gene: TRBV14; D gene: .; clone size: .; CDR3 DNA: TGTGCCAGCAGTCGACAGGTGAACACTGAAGCTTTCTTT; CDR3 protein: CASSRQVNTEAFF
J gene: TRBJ2-1; CDR3 length: 15; V gene: TRBV5-5; D gene: TRBD2; clone size: .; CDR3 DNA: TGTGCCAGCAGCTTAGGAGCGGGGGGGCCTTATGAGCAGTTCTTC; CDR3 protein: CASSLGAGGPYEQFF
J gene: TRBJ1-4; CDR3 length: 15; V gene: TRBV5-1; D gene: .; clone size: .; CDR3 DNA: TGCGCCAGTGCTAGGGGGGGCGCAACTAATGAAAAACTGTTTTTT; CDR3 protein: CASARGGATNEKLFF
J gene: TRBJ2-3; CDR3 length: 16; V gene: TRBV4-2; D gene: TRBD2; clone size: .; CDR3 DNA: TGTGCCAGCAGCCAAGAGAGCGGGGGGGCCACAGATACGCAGTATTTT; CDR3 protein: CASSQESGGATDTQYF
J gene: TRBJ1-3; CDR3 length: 19; V gene: TRBV7-8; D gene: .; clone size: .; CDR3 DNA: TGTGCCAGCAGCTTACGCTTAGGGCAGACCCGACTCTCTGGAAACACCATATATTTT; CDR3 protein: CASSLRLGQTRLSGNTIYF
J gene: TRBJ1-3; CDR3 length: 18; V gene: TRBV7-2; D gene: TRBD1; clone size: .; CDR3 DNA: TGTGCCAGCAGCCCTTCACAGGGGGCTCTCTACTCTGGAAACACCATATATTTT; CDR3 protein: CASSPSQGALYSGNTIYF
J gene: TRBJ1-1; CDR3 length: 16; V gene: TRBV9; D gene: .; clone size: .; CDR3 DNA: TGTGCCAGCAGCGGGGGTCTAGGACAGACGAACACTGAAGCTTTCTTT; CDR3 protein: CASSGGLGQTNTEAFF
J gene: TRBJ2-1; CDR3 length: 17; V gene: TRBV7-9; D gene: .; clone size: .; CDR3 DNA: TGTGCCAGCAGCTCTCGCATCCAGTCTCGTGTTGACAATGAGCAGTTCTTC; CDR3 protein: CASSSRIQSRVDNEQFF
J gene: TRBJ2-7; CDR3 length: 14; V gene: TRBV2; D gene: TRBD2; clone size: once; CDR3 DNA: TGTGCCAGCAGTCGGACTAGCGGCAACTACGAGCAGTACTTC; CDR3 protein: CASSRTSGNYEQYF
J gene: TRBJ2-3; CDR3 length: 12; V gene: TRBV12-3/TRBV12-4; D gene: .; clone size: .; CDR3 DNA: TGTGCCAGCACAGTGGGCGGAGATACGCAGTATTTT; CDR3 protein: CASTVGGDTQYF
J gene: TRBJ1-1; CDR3 length: 14; V gene: TRBV27; D gene: .; clone size: .; CDR3 DNA: TGTGCCAGCAGTCGGGGGTGGGTAGACACTGAAGCTTTCTTT; CDR3 protein: CASSRGWVDTEAFF
J gene: TRBJ1-6; CDR3 length: 15; V gene: TRBV28; D gene: .; clone size: .; CDR3 DNA: TGTGCCAGCAGTCCGGACGTCAGGGTCAATTCACCCCTCCACTTT; CDR3 protein: CASSPDVRVNSPLHF
J gene: TRBJ2-1; CDR3 length: 14; V gene: TRBV6-4; D gene: TRBD2; clone size: .; CDR3 DNA: TGTGCCAGCAGTGGACTAGCGGGGGGGAATGAGCAGTTCTTC; CDR3 protein: CASSGLAGGNEQFF
J gene: TRBJ2-3; CDR3 length: 17; V gene: TRBV7-6; D gene: TRBD2; clone size: .; CDR3 DNA: TGTGCCAGCAGCTCTACTGGGACTAGCGGGGGGGCCGGTACGCAGTATTTT; CDR3 protein: CASSSTGTSGGAGTQYF
J gene: TRBJ2-3; CDR3 length: 13; V gene: TRBV25-1; D gene: .; clone size: .; CDR3 DNA: TGTGCCAGCAGTGAGGCTTACACAGATACGCAGTATTTT; CDR3 protein: CASSEAYTDTQYF
J gene: TRBJ1-2; CDR3 length: 13; V gene: TRBV6-5; D gene: TRBD1; clone size: .; CDR3 DNA: TGTGCCAGCAGTAGGGGACAGTACTATGGCTACACCTTC; CDR3 protein: CASSRGQYYGYTF
J gene: TRBJ1-3; CDR3 length: 14; V gene: TRBV5-1; D gene: TRBD1; clone size: .; CDR3 DNA: TGCGCCAGCAGCGCGACAGGGGTTGGAAACACCATATATTTT; CDR3 protein: CASSATGVGNTIYF
J gene: TRBJ2-2; CDR3 length: 13; V gene: TRBV12-3/TRBV12-4; D gene: .; clone size: .; CDR3 DNA: TGTGCCAGCAGTATCACAGGGACCGGGGAGCTGTTTTTT; CDR3 protein: CASSITGTGELFF